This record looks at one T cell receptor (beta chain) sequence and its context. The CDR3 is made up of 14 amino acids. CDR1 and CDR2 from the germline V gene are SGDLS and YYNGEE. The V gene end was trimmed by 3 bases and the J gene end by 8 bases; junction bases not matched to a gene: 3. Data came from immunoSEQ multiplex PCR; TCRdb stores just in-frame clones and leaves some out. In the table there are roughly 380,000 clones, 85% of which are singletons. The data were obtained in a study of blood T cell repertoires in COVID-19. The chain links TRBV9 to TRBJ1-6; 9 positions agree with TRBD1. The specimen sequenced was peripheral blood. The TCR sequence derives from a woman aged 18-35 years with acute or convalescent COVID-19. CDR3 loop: CASSEGQGDSPLHF. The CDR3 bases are TGTGCCAGCAGCGAGGGACAGGGAGATTCACCCCTCCACTTT.